The 9 T cell receptor beta chains listed next were all sequenced from one sample in a study of T cell responses to AZD1222 COVID-19 vaccine. Clones were read by immunoSEQ multiplex PCR, and TCRdb kept only the in-frame ones, dropping some. The top ten clones hold approximately 7.2% of a sample with roughly 140,000 clones, around 85% of them seen once. The sequences come from peripheral blood, collected after recovery from COVID-19. The receptors derive from an adult who had recovered from COVID-19.

The chain links TRBV18 to TRBJ2-2; TRBD2 is a possible D gene (5 bases). Trimming left V 0 bases short and J 16 bases short, with 15 bases between. CDR1 and CDR2 from the germline V gene are KGHSH and LQKENI. The CDR3 consists of 13 residues. This CDR3 is CASSPPATEVPFF. The CDR3 DNA follows: TGTGCCAGCTCACCACCGGCGACGGAGGTCCCGTTTTTT.

This chain links TRBV20-1 with TRBJ1-1; D remains unclear. Per the germline V gene, CDR1 is DFQATT and CDR2 is SNEGSKA (reference sequence). The CDR3 consists of 13 residues. Trimming stripped 3 bases from V and 0 bases from J, with 8 bases between. The CDR3 sequence is CSASQVMNTEAFF. The DNA for the CDR3 is TGCAGTGCTAGTCAGGTAATGAACACTGAAGCTTTCTTT.

The chain recombines TRBV3-1 (or the pseudogene TRBV3-2) with TRBJ1-1; D ambiguous. Germline loops: CDR1 LGHDT, CDR2 YNNKEL (reference sequence). The CDR3 has 13 amino acids. V dropped 4 bases and J dropped 6 bases, with 12 bases sitting between them. This chain's CDR3 is CASSPRLSAEAFF. CDR3 coding DNA: TGTGCCAGCAGCCCCCGGCTAAGCGCTGAAGCTTTCTTT.

The chain joins TRBV5-4 to TRBJ1-4; TRBD1 is a possible D gene (6 bases). Trimming stripped 1 base from V and 2 bases from J, with 6 bases between. This CDR3 is 14 amino acids long. Germline-derived CDR1 and CDR2 are SGHNT and YYREEE (reference sequence). CDR3 nucleotide sequence: TGTGCCAGCAGCTTGAGGGGGACTAATGAAAAACTGTTTTTT. This translates into CASSLRGTNEKLFF. Complete variable domain (other parts from reference TRBV5-4 and TRBJ1-4): ETGVTQSPTHLIKTRGQQVTLRCSSQSGHNTVSWYQQALGQGPQFIFQYYREEENGRGNFPPRFSGLQFPNYSSELNVNALELDDSALYLCASSLRGTNEKLFFGSGTQLSVL.

This chain links TRBV5-1 with TRBJ2-3; TRBD2 is a possible D gene (7 bases). The CDR3 contains 16 residues. Trimming cost V 0 bases and J 0 bases, with 11 bases left between them. Germline CDR1 SGHRS, CDR2 YFSETQ. CDR3 nucleotides: TGCGCCAGCAGCTTGGCCGGGGGGCTAAGCACAGATACGCAGTATTTT. As protein: CASSLAGGLSTDTQYF. Complete variable domain (other parts from reference TRBV5-1 and TRBJ2-3): KAGVTQTPRYLIKTRGQQVTLSCSPISGHRSVSWYQQTPGQGLQFLFEYFSETQRNKGNFPGRFSGRQFSNSRSEMNVSTLELGDSALYLCASSLAGGLSTDTQYFGPGTRLTVL.

The chain is built from TRBV11-1 and TRBJ2-1; 9 bases map to TRBD2. CDR1 is SGHAT and CDR2 is FQDESV in the germline V gene (reference sequence). The CDR3 extends over 15 amino acids. V gave up 5 bases and J gave up 3 bases; unmatched junction bases: 5. DNA of the CDR3: TGTGCCAGCAGCAGGCAGACTAGCGGCTACAATGAGCAGTTCTTC. Its protein is CASSRQTSGYNEQFF. Full variable domain (remainder filled in from reference TRBV11-1 and TRBJ2-1): EAEVAQSPRYKITEKSQAVAFWCDPISGHATLYWYRQILGQGPELLVQFQDESVVDDSQLPKDRFSAERLKGVDSTLKIQPAELGDSAMYLCASSRQTSGYNEQFFGPGTRLTVL.

The rearrangement uses TRBV19 and TRBJ1-4; TRBD1 might be the D (5 bases). Germline CDR1 LNHDA, CDR2 SQIVND (reference sequence). CDR3 length equals 15 residues. Deletions cut 1 base from V and 6 bases from J, with 12 bases between. The CDR3 nucleotides are TGTGCCAGTAGTATAGCTGGCCGGGGGGATGAAAAACTGTTTTTT. Translating gives CASSIAGRGDEKLFF.

The chain links TRBV5-1 to TRBJ1-5; D might be TRBD1 (6 bases). The CDR3 extends over 15 amino acids. V shed 0 bases and J shed 1 base, with 8 bases lying between them. From germline, CDR1 is SGHRS and CDR2 YFSETQ. This CDR3 reads CASSLDRASNQPQHF. CDR3 coding DNA: TGCGCCAGCAGCTTGGACAGGGCGAGCAATCAGCCCCAGCATTTT.

CDR3 sequence reads: CASSLNAGGEETQYF. CDR3 sequence (DNA): TGCGCCAGCAGCTTGAACGCGGGGGGCGAAGAGACCCAGTACTTC. The V call is TRBV5-1, the J call TRBJ2-5; TRBD2 matches at 8 bases. Trimming at V came to 1 base and at J to 3 bases, leaving 5 bases not matched to a gene. In germline, CDR1 is SGHRS, CDR2 YFSETQ. CDR3 length: 15 residues.